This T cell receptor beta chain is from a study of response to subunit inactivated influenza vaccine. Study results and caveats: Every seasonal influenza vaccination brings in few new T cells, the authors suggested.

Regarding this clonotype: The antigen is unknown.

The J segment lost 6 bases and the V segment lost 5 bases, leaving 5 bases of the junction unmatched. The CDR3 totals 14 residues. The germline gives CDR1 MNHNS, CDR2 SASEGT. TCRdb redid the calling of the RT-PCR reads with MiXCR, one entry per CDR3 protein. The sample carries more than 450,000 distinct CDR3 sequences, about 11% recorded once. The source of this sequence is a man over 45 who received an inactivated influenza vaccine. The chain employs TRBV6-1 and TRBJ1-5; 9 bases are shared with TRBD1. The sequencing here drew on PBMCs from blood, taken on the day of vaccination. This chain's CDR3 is CASSTGGFGQPQHF. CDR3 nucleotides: TGTGCCAGCAGTACAGGGGGCTTCGGTCAGCCCCAGCATTTT.